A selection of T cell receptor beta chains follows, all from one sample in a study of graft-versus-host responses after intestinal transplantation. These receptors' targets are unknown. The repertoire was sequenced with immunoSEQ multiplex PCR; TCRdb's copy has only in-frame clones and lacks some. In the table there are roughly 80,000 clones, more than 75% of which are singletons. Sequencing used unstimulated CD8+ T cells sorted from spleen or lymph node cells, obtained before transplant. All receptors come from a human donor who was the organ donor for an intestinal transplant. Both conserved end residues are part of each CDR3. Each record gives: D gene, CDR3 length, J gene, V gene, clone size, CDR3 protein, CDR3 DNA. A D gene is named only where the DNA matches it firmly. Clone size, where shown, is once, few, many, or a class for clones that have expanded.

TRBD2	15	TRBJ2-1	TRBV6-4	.	CASSRLAGDNNEQFF	TGTGCCAGCAGTCGACTAGCGGGGGATAACAATGAGCAGTTCTTC
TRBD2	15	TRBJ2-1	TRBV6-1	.	CASSERGASYNEQFF	TGTGCCAGCAGTGAGCGGGGGGCTTCCTACAATGAGCAGTTCTTC
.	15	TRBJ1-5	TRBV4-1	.	CASSQVSTGNQPQHF	TGCGCCAGCAGCCAAGTCTCAACGGGCAATCAGCCCCAGCATTTT
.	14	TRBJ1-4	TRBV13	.	CASSLRDRVWELFF	TGTGCCAGCAGCCTCCGGGACCGCGTTTGGGAACTGTTTTTT
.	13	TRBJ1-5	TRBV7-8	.	CASSVGDNQPQHF	TGTGCCAGCAGCGTGGGAGACAATCAGCCCCAGCATTTT
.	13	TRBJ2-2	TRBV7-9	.	CASSFGGPGELFF	TGTGCCAGCAGCTTCGGGGGGCCCGGGGAGCTGTTTTTT
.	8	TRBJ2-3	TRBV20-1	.	CSKASQYF	TGCAGTAAAGCCTCGCAGTATTTT
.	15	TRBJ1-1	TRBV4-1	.	CASSPSGSLNTEAFF	TGCGCCAGCAGCCCTTCAGGCAGCCTAAACACTGAAGCTTTCTTT
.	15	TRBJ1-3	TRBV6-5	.	CASSPNWGAGNTIYF	TGTGCCAGCAGTCCCAATTGGGGGGCTGGAAACACCATATATTTT
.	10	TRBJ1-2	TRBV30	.	CAYSGQGYTF	TGTGCGTACTCGGGGCAAGGCTACACCTTC
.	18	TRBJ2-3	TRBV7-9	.	CASSLAKLGRAGTDTQYF	TGTGCCAGCAGCTTAGCGAAATTGGGAAGAGCTGGAACAGATACGCAGTATTTT
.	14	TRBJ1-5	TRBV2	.	CASSVLGDNQPQHF	TGTGCCAGCAGTGTGTTAGGTGACAATCAGCCCCAGCATTTT
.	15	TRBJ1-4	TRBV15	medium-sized	CATSIEDGPNEKLFF	TGTGCCACCAGCATTGAGGACGGCCCAAATGAAAAACTGTTTTTT
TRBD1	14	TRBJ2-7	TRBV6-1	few	CASSVGTGTYEQYF	TGTGCCAGCAGTGTTGGGACAGGGACCTACGAGCAGTACTTC
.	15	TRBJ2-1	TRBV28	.	CASSFWGISYNEQFF	TGTGCCAGCAGTTTCTGGGGAATCTCCTACAATGAGCAGTTCTTC
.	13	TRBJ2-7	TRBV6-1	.	CASTQTGGYEQYF	TGTGCCAGCACTCAGACCGGGGGCTACGAGCAGTACTTC
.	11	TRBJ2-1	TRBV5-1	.	CASSLLGEQFF	TGCGCCAGCAGCTTGCTTGGTGAGCAGTTCTTC
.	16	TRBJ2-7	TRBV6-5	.	CASSYLPGLKQYEQYF	TGTGCCAGCAGTTACCTTCCGGGACTTAAACAATACGAGCAGTACTTC
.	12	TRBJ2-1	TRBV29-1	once	CSVVRSHNEQFF	TGCAGCGTTGTTCGCAGCCACAATGAGCAGTTCTTC
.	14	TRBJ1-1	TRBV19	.	CASSIGHPNTEAFF	TGTGCCAGTAGTATCGGACATCCGAACACTGAAGCTTTCTTT
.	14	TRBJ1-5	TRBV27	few	CASSMRGSNQPQHF	TGTGCCAGCAGTATGCGGGGGAGCAATCAGCCCCAGCATTTT
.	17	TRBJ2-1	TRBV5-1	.	CASSWPQGMSSYNEQFF	TGCGCCAGCAGCTGGCCCCAGGGGATGAGCTCCTACAATGAGCAGTTCTTC
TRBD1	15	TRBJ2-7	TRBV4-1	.	CASSQGTGSTYEQYF	TGCGCCAGCAGCCAAGGGACAGGGAGTACCTACGAGCAGTACTTC
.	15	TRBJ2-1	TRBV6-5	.	CASSLTISSYNEQFF	TGTGCCAGCAGTCTTACTATCAGCTCCTACAATGAGCAGTTCTTC
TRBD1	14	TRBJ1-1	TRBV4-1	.	CASSQVNRGTEAFF	TGCGCCAGCAGCCAAGTAAACAGGGGCACTGAAGCTTTCTTT
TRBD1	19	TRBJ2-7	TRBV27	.	CGSRSHKITGTGGSYEQYF	TGTGGCAGTCGGTCCCACAAAATAACCGGGACAGGGGGCAGCTACGAGCAGTACTTC
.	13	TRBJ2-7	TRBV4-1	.	CASSLGAIYEQYF	TGCGCCAGCAGTTTGGGGGCTATCTACGAGCAGTACTTC
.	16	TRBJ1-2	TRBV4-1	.	CASSQDDGGYNYGYTF	TGCGCCAGCAGCCAGGACGACGGAGGTTATAACTATGGCTACACCTTC
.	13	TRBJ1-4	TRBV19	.	CASGNRTNEKLFF	TGTGCCAGTGGGAACAGGACAAATGAAAAACTGTTTTTT
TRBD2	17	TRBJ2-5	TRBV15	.	CATSREGTGGFQETQYF	TGTGCCACCAGCAGAGAGGGGACGGGGGGGTTCCAAGAGACCCAGTACTTC
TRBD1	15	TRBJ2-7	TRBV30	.	CALLADRGSLYEQYF	TGTGCCTTGTTAGCTGACAGGGGCAGCCTCTACGAGCAGTACTTC
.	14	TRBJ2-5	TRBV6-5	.	CASSWGTPPRTQYF	TGTGCCAGCAGTTGGGGGACGCCGCCGAGGACCCAGTACTTC